The entry below describes one T cell receptor (beta chain). Antigen specificity is unknown. The table came from immunoSEQ multiplex PCR; TCRdb's copy has only in-frame clones and leaves some out. The sample holds about 350,000 clones, about nine tenths seen once. Between the trimmed V and J ends, which lost 1 base and 6 bases, there was a span of 22 bases. CDR1 and CDR2 (germline): KGHSH, LQKENI. The CDR3 sequence is 17 residues long. These data are taken from a study of cytomegalovirus exposure and HLA in healthy donors. Whole-study findings and limits: A list of 164 TCR beta chains associated with cytomegalovirus was given. The tendency of first-cohort TCR clusters to co-occur in the 120 or so validation repertoires emerged from a later analysis. Specificity for CMV antigens was confirmed in vitro for a few of the CMV-associated chains. Per published reports, the classifier diagnosed cytomegalovirus status with high specificity and sensitivity.

The sequencing sample was made of PBMCs. The receptor's source is a woman under 40 in good health and CMV-seropositive. The V call is TRBV18, the J call TRBJ2-7; D is unresolved. This CDR3 is CASSPRQLTSYPSEQYF. The CDR3 DNA reads as TGTGCCAGCTCACCACGGCAGCTTACTTCTTACCCCTCCGAGCAGTACTTC.